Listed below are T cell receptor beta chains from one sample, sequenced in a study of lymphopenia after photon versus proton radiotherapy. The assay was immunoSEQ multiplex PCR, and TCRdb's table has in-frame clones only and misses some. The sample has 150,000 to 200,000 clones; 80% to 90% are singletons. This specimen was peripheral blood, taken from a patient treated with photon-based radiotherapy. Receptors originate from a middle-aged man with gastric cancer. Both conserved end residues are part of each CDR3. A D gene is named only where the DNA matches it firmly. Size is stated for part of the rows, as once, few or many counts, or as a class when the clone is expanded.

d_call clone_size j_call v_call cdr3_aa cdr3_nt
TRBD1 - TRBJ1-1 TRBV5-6 CASSLGSGGHTEAFF TGTGCCAGCAGCTTGGGATCAGGGGGCCACACTGAAGCTTTCTTT
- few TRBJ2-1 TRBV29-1 CSVEDEEGWEQFF TGCAGCGTTGAAGATGAAGAGGGTTGGGAGCAGTTCTTC
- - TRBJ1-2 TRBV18 CASSATGTSGYTF TGTGCCAGCTCAGCTACCGGGACGTCCGGCTACACCTTC
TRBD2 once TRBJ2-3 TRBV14 CASSQVPREGDTQYF TGTGCCAGCAGCCAAGTACCTCGGGAGGGGGATACGCAGTATTTT
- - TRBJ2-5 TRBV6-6 CASRTQAQETQYF TGTGCCAGCAGAACTCAGGCCCAAGAGACCCAGTACTTC
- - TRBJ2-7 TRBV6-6 CASSYPDSSYEQYF TGTGCCAGCAGTTACCCGGACAGCTCCTACGAGCAGTACTTC
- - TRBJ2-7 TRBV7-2 CASSFPPFSYEQYF TGTGCCAGCAGCTTTCCCCCTTTCTCCTACGAGCAGTACTTC
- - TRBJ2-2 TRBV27 CASSLQGMNTGELFF TGTGCCAGCAGTTTACAGGGAATGAACACCGGGGAGCTGTTTTTT
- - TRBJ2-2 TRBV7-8 CASSSSETPTNTGELFF TGTGCCAGCAGCTCCTCCGAGACACCCACGAACACCGGGGAGCTGTTTTTT
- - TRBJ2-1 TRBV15 CATSREHQSYNEQFF TGTGCCACCAGCAGGGAACACCAAAGTTACAATGAGCAGTTCTTC
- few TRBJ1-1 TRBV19 CASSIGSGFETEAFF TGTGCCAGTAGTATAGGGTCGGGATTTGAAACTGAAGCTTTCTTT
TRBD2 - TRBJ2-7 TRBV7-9 CASSLGTAGGFYEQYF TGTGCCAGCAGCTTAGGAACAGCGGGAGGGTTCTACGAGCAGTACTTC
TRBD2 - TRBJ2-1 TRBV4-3 CASSQREGLAGVNEQFF TGCGCCAGCAGCCAACGTGAGGGACTAGCGGGAGTTAATGAGCAGTTCTTC
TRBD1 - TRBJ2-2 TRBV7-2 CASSRQTGFATGELFF TGTGCCAGCAGCCGCCAGACAGGGTTTGCGACCGGGGAGCTGTTTTTT
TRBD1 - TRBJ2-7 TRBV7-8 CASSTPQGQLKYEQYF TGTGCCAGCAGCACCCCACAGGGACAGCTAAAATACGAGCAGTACTTC
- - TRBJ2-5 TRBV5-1 CASSWTFWETQYF TGCGCCAGCAGCTGGACATTTTGGGAGACCCAGTACTTC
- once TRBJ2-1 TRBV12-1 CASSLASSGSSYNEQFF TGTGCCAGCAGCTTGGCTTCTAGCGGGAGCTCCTACAATGAGCAGTTCTTC
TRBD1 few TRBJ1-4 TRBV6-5 CASSTGADREEKLFF TGTGCCAGCAGTACCGGGGCGGACAGGGAGGAAAAACTGTTTTTT